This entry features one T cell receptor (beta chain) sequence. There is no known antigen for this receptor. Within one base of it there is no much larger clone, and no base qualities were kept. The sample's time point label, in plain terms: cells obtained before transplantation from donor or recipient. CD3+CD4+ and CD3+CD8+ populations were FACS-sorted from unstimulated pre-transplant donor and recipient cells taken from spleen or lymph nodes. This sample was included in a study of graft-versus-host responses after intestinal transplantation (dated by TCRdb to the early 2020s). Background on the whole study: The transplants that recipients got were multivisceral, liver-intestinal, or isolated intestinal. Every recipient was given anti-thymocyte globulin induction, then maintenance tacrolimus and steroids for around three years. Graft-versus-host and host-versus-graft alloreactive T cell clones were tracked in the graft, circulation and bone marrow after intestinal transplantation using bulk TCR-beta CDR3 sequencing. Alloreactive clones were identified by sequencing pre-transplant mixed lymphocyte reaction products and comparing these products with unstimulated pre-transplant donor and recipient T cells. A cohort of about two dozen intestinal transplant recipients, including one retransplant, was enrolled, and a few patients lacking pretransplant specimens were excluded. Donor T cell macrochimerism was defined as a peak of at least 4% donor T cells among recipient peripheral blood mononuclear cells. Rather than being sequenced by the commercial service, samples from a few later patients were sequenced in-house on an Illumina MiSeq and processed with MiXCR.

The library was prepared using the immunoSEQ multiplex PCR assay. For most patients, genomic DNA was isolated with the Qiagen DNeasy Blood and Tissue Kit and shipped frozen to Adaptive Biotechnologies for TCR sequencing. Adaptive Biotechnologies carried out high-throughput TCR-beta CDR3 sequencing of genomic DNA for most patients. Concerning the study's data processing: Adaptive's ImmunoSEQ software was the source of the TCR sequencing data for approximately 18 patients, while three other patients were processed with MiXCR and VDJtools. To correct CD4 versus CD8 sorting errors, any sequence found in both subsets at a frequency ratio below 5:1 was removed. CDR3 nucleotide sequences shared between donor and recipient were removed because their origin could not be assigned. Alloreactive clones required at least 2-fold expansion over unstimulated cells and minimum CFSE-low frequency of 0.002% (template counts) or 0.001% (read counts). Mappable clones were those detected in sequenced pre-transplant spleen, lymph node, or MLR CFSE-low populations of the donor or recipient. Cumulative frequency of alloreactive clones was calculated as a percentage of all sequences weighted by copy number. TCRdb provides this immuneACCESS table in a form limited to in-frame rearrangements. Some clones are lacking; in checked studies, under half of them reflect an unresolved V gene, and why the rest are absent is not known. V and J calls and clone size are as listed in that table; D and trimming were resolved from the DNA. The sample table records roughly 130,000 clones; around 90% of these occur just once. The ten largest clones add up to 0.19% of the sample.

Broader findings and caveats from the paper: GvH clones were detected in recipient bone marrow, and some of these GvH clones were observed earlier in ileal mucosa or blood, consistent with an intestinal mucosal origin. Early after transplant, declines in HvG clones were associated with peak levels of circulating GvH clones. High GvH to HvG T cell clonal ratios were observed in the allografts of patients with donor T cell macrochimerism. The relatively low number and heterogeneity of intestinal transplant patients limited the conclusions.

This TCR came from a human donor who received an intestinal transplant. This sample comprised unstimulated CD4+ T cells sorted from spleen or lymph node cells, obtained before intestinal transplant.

CDR3 reads: CASSQVGRNEQFF. The base sequence is TGCGCCAGCAGCCAAGTCGGCCGGAATGAGCAGTTCTTC. The chain uses TRBV4-1 and TRBJ2-1; no D gene call is confident. The germline V gene specifies MGHRA as CDR1 and YSYEKL as CDR2. The CDR3 holds 13 amino acids from the cysteine to the phenylalanine. Only the CDR3 region is kept as DNA, spanning 39 bases read in frame from base 1. Trimming removed 1 base from V and 7 bases from J, leaving 8 bases between the germline ends.